This T cell receptor beta chain was recorded in a study of cytomegalovirus exposure and HLA in healthy donors. Overall study findings and caveats: A later analysis revealed that TCR association rates differed between HLA loci, peaking at DRB1 and bottoming out at HLA-C. The authors later linked a missense DCLRE1C variant to TCR beta V- and J-gene trimming.

Details on this clone: Its target is not known.

The study ran its PCR with 60 Vbeta and 13 Jbeta primers. Measured with immunoSEQ multiplex PCR; TCRdb has only the in-frame clones, and not every one. The table lists some 66,000 clones, less than 80% of them singletons. Sequencing input: PBMCs. The TCR sequence derives from a man aged 55 to 69 in good health and CMV-seropositive.

In DNA form, the CDR3 reads TGCGCCAGCAGCCCAACTAGCGGGACTAACTACAATGAGCAGTTCTTC. Translated, it gives CASSPTSGTNYNEQFF. The chain uses TRBV5-1 and TRBJ2-1, with 10 nucleotides matching TRBD2. This CDR3 spans 16 amino acids. From germline, CDR1 is SGHRS and CDR2 YFSETQ. Losses at the gene ends were 4 bases for V and 3 bases for J; bases not matched to a gene: 7.